One sample yielded the 5 T cell receptor beta chains listed below, sequenced in a study of graft-versus-host responses after intestinal transplantation. These receptors lack a known antigen. Using immunoSEQ multiplex PCR, the repertoire was profiled, and TCRdb retains in-frame clones only, with some absent. This repertoire shows under 150,000 clones, about 95% found once; its top ten account for over 2.5%. The sample in question was unstimulated CD8+ T cells sorted from spleen or lymph node cells, obtained before intestinal transplant. The receptors originated from a human donor who received an intestinal transplant.

This clone was detected only a few times. The chain combines TRBV7-9 with TRBJ1-3; D is perhaps TRBD1 (5 bases). Trimming left V 5 bases short and J 4 bases short, with 12 bases between. Germline CDR1 and CDR2: SEHNR and FQNEAQ (reference sequence). The CDR3 has 14 amino acids. CDR3 in DNA: TGTGCCAGCAGCCAAGGGGAGCAGGGAAACACCATATATTTT. Its protein product is CASSQGEQGNTIYF.

The chain uses TRBV9 and TRBJ2-3; 11 nucleotides match TRBD2. J gave up 2 bases and V 3 bases, and 8 bases lay outside the gene matches. The germline CDR1 and CDR2 sequences are SGDLS and YYNGEE. This CDR3 spans 17 amino acids. The CDR3 protein is CASSAYPGLADTDTQYF. CDR3 nucleotide sequence: TGTGCCAGCAGCGCCTATCCGGGACTAGCGGACACAGATACGCAGTATTTT.

As to this clone: Compared with germline, one end of the junction differs, possibly owing to a read error. The same CDR3 arises from other DNA sequences in this sample as well. The rearrangement joins TRBV27 to TRBJ2-4, with 9 bases identical to TRBD1. This CDR3 is built from 15 residues. Germline CDR1 MNHEY, CDR2 SMNVEV (reference sequence). CDR3 coding DNA: TGCGCCAGCAGTTTAAATGGACAGGGGTATAGCATTCAGTACTTC. It specifies CASSLNGQGYSIQYF.

CDR3 bases: TGTGCCCTCTGGGTGGGTAGGGGGCAAAGTGGCTACACCTTC. Translation gives CALWVGRGQSGYTF. The chain uses TRBV30 and TRBJ1-2; 7 bases match TRBD1. V shed 8 bases, J shed 7 bases, and the junction held 16 bases outside the gene matches. Germline-derived CDR1 and CDR2 are GTSNPN and SVGIG (reference sequence). There are 14 residues in the CDR3.

The rearrangement links TRBV5-1 to TRBJ2-5; 12 nucleotides match TRBD2. The V and J ends lost 1 base and 5 bases, in that order; junction bases with no gene match: 6. The V gene's germline CDR1 is SGHRS and CDR2 YFSETQ. The CDR3 has 16 amino acids. CDR3 DNA sequence: TGCGCCAGCAGCTTGCAAGGACTAGCGGGAAGGGAGACCCAGTACTTC. Protein sequence: CASSLQGLAGRETQYF.